This TCR beta chain was retrieved from a study of a mutant IDH1 vaccine in newly diagnosed glioma. Overall study context: An approximately 62% male, roughly 40% female split and a mean age of about 40 years characterized treated patients.

Time point meaning: baseline, week 1 (first vaccination visit). The treatment here: pre-vaccination baseline after standard-of-care therapy. The protocol was immunoSEQ multiplex PCR, while the TCRdb copy is restricted to in-frame clones and leaves out a portion. The data hold around 88,000 clones, with around 80% observed a single time. This specimen was PBMCs, taken from a glioma patient treated with radiotherapy, temozolomide or both. This clonotype originated in a man between 40 and 49 years old with glioma.

The CDR3 sequence is CASTSSRVGLHEQYF. The CDR3 DNA reads as TGTGCCAGCACCTCATCAAGGGTTGGTCTCCACGAGCAGTACTTC. The rearrangement links TRBV7-9 to TRBJ2-7, with no clear D. V was trimmed by 7 bases and J by 5 bases, leaving 21 bases between them. This CDR3 has 15 amino acids. Germline V gives CDR1 SEHNR, CDR2 FQNEAQ (reference sequence). The variable domain in full, with the rest retrieved from reference TRBV7-9 and TRBJ2-7, is DTGVSQNPRHKITKRGQNVTFRCDPISEHNRLYWYRQTLGQGPEFLTYFQNEAQLEKSRLLSDRFSAERPKGSFSTLEIQRTEQGDSAMYLCASTSSRVGLHEQYFGPGTRLTVT.